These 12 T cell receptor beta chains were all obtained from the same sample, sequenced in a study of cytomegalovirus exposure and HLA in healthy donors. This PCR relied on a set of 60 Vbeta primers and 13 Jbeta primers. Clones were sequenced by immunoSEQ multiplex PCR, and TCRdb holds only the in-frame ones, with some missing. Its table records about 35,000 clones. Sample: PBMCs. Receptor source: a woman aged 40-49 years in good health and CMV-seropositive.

The CDR3 protein is CASSPGPGDEQFF. For the CDR3, the DNA is TGTGCCAGCAGCCCGGGCCCCGGGGATGAGCAGTTCTTC. V usage is TRBV7-6 and J usage is TRBJ2-1; weak D call: TRBD2 (5 bases). Germline CDR1 and CDR2: SGHVS and FNYEAQ. The CDR3 loop spans 13 amino acids. The germline V and J ends were trimmed by 5 bases and 8 bases, with 13 bases remaining between them.

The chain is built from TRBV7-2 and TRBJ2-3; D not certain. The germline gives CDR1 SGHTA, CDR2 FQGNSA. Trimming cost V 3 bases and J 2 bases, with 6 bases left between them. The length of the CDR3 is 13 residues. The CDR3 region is CASSFVPTDTQYF. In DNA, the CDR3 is TGTGCCAGCAGCTTCGTCCCCACAGATACGCAGTATTTT. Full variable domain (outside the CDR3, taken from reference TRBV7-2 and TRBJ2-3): GAGVSQSPSNKVTEKGKDVELRCDPISGHTALYWYRQSLGQGLEFLIYFQGNSAPDKSGLPSDRFSAERTGGSVSTLTIQRTQQEDSAVYLCASSFVPTDTQYFGPGTRLTVL.

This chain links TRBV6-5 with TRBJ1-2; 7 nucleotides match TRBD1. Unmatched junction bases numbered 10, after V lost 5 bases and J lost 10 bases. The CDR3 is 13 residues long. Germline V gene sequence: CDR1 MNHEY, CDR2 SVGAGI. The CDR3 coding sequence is TGTGCCAGCAGTCTCAGGGGACAGACCCACTACACCTTC. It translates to CASSLRGQTHYTF.

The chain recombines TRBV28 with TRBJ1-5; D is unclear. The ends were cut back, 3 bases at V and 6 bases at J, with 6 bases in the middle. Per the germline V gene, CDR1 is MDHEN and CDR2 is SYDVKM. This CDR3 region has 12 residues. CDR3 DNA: TGTGCCAGCAGTTTCGCCGGTCAGCCCCAGCATTTT. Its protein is CASSFAGQPQHF. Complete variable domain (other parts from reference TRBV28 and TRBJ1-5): DVKVTQSSRYLVKRTGEKVFLECVQDMDHENMFWYRQDPGLGLRLIYFSYDVKMKEKGDIPEGYSVSREKKERFSLILESASTNQTSMYLCASSFAGQPQHFGDGTRLSIL.

DNA of the CDR3: TGCAGTGCTAGAGATTATGTCGAGCAGTACTTC. It yields the protein CSARDYVEQYF. The rearrangement uses TRBV20-1 and TRBJ2-7; D unclear. Deletions cut 0 bases from V and 6 bases from J, with 6 bases between. This CDR3 region has 11 residues. Germline CDR1 and CDR2: DFQATT and SNEGSKA (reference sequence).

CDR3 bases: TGTGCCAGCAGCCAAGATGTGCGCAGGGGCTACTACAATGAGCAGTTCTTC. Protein sequence: CASSQDVRRGYYNEQFF. The chain uses TRBV4-2 and TRBJ2-1; possible D gene TRBD1, 6 bases. The ends were cut back, 0 bases at V and 3 bases at J, with 15 bases in the middle. This CDR3 is 17 amino acids long. Germline lookup yields CDR1 LGHNA and CDR2 YNFKEQ.

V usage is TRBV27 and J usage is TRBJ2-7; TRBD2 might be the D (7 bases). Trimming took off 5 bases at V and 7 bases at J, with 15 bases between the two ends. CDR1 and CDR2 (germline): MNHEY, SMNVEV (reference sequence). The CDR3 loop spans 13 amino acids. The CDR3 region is CASSPLEGGEQYF. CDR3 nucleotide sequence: TGTGCCAGCAGTCCTCTGGAGGGGGGGGAGCAGTACTTC.

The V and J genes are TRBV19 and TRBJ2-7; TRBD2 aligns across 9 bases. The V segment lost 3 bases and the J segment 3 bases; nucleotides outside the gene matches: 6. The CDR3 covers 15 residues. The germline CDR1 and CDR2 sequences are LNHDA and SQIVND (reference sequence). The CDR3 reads CASSMSASGDYEQYF. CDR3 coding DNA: TGTGCCAGTAGTATGTCGGCTAGCGGGGACTACGAGCAGTACTTC.

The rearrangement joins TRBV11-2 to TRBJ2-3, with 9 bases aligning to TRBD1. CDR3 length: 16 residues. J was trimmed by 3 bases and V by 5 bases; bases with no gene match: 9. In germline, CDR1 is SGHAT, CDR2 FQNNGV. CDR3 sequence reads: CASSITGGVGTDTQYF. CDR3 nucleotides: TGTGCCAGCAGCATCACAGGGGGCGTCGGGACAGATACGCAGTATTTT. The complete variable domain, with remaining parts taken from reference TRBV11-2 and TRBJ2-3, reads EAGVAQSPRYKIIEKRQSVAFWCNPISGHATLYWYQQILGQGPKLLIQFQNNGVVDDSQLPKDRFSAERLKGVDSTLKIQPAKLEDSAVYLCASSITGGVGTDTQYFGPGTRLTVL.

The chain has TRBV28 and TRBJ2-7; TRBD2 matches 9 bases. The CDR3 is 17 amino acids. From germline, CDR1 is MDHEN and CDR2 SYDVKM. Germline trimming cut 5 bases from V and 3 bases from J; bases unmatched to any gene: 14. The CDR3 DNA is TGTGCCAGCAGTCCGCGGGGTAGCGGGAGAGATGGCTACGAGCAGTACTTC. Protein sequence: CASSPRGSGRDGYEQYF. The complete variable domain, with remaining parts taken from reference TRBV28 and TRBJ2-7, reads DVKVTQSSRYLVKRTGEKVFLECVQDMDHENMFWYRQDPGLGLRLIYFSYDVKMKEKGDIPEGYSVSREKKERFSLILESASTNQTSMYLCASSPRGSGRDGYEQYFGPGTRLTVT.

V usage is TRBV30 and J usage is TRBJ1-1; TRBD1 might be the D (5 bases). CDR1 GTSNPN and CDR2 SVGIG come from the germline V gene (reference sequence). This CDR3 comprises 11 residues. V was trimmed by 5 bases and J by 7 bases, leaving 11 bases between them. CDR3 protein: CAWGLQGEAFF. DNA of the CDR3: TGTGCCTGGGGCCTCCAGGGTGAAGCTTTCTTT.

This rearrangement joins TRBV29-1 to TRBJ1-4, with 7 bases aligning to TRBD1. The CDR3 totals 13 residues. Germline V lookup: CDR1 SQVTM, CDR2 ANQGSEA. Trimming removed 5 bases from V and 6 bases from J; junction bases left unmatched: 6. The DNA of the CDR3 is TGCAGCGTTTCCACAGGGGACGATGAAAAACTGTTTTTT. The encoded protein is CSVSTGDDEKLFF.